Included here is one T cell receptor beta chain sequence, with context. This specimen belongs to a study of blood T cell repertoires in COVID-19. Study context: Italy, Spain and the United States were the sources of the convalescent and acute COVID-19 samples. Sources were T cells, B-cell-depleted T cells, or PBMCs; the material itself was cDNA or gDNA.

Original handling: It was from reference gene primer amplification that nucleated cell counts were estimated. This table comes from immunoSEQ multiplex PCR, and its TCRdb copy is limited to in-frame clones, with some not included. From that table come the V and J calls and clone size; the DNA was used to work out D and trimming. The table records roughly 24,000 clones, around nine tenths of them present only once. The sequence was obtained from a human donor in a cohort sampled during active COVID-19. The sequenced sample was peripheral blood.

CDR3 loop: CASSRTRGRTTKGGYTF. The CDR3 DNA is TGTGCCAGCAGTCGTACCCGCGGGCGTACGACGAAAGGTGGCTACACCTTC. The gene calls are TRBV6-6 and TRBJ1-2; D remains unclear. CDR1 is MNHNY and CDR2 is SVGAGI in the germline V gene (reference sequence). Trimming stripped 5 bases from V and 7 bases from J, with 26 bases between. CDR3 length equals 17 residues.